The 2 T cell receptor beta chains presented below share a single source sample, sequenced in a study of blood T cells in healthy people across ages. A sample-barcoded 5' primer and a J-beta primer mix were used in a second PCR of roughly 6 to 11 cycles. MiXCR, run by TCRdb on the 5' RACE reads, gives a single entry per CDR3 protein. Here the sample spans about 780,000 distinct CDR3 sequences, roughly 46% being singletons. The specimen was blood. These receptors came from an elderly man in good health.

CDR3 nucleotides: TGTGCCAGCAGCCAAGGACAGGGGGCGAGTTACCACGAGCAGTACTTC. Its protein product is CASSQGQGASYHEQYF. V usage is TRBV4-2 and J usage is TRBJ2-7; 10 bases map to TRBD1. This CDR3 is 16 amino acids long. The germline gives CDR1 LGHNA, CDR2 YNFKEQ. Germline trimming cut 1 base from V and 5 bases from J; bases unmatched to any gene: 8.

Notes on this clonotype: The germline gene is not matched at one end of the junction; a read error may be the cause. The V and J genes are TRBV10-3 and TRBJ1-4, with D unclear. The CDR3 contains 13 residues. Germline V gives CDR1 ENHRY, CDR2 SYGVKD. For the CDR3, the DNA is TGTGCCACCAGTTCAACAAATAATGAAAAACTGTTTTTT. Encoded protein: CATSSTNNEKLFF.